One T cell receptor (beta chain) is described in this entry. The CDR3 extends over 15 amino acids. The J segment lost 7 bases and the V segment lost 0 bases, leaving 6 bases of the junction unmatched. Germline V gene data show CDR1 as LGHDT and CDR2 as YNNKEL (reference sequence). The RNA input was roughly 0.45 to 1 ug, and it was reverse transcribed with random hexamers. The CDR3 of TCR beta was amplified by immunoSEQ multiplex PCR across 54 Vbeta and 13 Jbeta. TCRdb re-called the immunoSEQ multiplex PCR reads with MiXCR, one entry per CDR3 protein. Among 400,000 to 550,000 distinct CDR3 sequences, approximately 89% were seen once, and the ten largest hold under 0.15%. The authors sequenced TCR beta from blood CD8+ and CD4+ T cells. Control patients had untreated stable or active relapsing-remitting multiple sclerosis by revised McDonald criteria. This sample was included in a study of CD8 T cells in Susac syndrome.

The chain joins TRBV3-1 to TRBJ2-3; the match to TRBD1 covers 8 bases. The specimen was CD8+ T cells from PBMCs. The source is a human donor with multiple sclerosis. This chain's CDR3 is CASSQDRGHINTQYF. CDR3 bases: TGTGCCAGCAGCCAAGACAGGGGGCATATTAATACGCAGTATTTT.